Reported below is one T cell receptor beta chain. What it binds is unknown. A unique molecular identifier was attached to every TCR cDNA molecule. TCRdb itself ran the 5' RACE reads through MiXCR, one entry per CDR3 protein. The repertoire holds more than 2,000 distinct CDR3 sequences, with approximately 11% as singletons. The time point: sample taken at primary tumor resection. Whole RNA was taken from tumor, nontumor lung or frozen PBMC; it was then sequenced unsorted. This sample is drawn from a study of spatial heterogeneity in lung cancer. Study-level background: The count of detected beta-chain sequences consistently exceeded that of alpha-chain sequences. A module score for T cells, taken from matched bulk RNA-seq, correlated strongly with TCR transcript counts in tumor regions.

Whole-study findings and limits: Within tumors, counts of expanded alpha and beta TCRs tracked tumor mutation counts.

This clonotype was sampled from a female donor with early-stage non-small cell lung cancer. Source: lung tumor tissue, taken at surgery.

The CDR3 region is CSARRSGLDGEQYF. In nucleotides, the CDR3 is TGCAGTGCTAGGAGGAGCGGCCTCGACGGCGAGCAGTACTTC. The chain recombines TRBV20-1 with TRBJ2-7; TRBD2 is a possible D gene (5 bases). CDR3 length: 14 residues. The germline V gene has CDR1 DFQATT and CDR2 SNEGSKA (reference sequence). Trimming removed 3 bases at V and 6 bases at J, with 18 bases between.